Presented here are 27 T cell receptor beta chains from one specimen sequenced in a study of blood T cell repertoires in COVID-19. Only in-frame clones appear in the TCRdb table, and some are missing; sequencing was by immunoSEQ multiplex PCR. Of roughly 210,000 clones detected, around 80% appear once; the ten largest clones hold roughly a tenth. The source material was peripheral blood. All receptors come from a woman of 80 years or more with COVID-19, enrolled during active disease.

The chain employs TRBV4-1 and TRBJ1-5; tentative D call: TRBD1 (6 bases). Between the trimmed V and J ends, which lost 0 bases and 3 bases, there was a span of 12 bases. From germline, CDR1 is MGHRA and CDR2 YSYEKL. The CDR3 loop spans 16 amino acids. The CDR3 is CASSQEGQGSNQPQHF. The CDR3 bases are TGCGCCAGCAGCCAAGAGGGCCAGGGGTCCAATCAGCCCCAGCATTTT.

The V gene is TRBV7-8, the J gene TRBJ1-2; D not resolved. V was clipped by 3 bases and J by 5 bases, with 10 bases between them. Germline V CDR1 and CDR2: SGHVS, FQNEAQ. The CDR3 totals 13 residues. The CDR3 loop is CASSFSGKYGYTF. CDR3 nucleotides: TGTGCCAGCAGCTTTAGCGGGAAATATGGCTACACCTTC.

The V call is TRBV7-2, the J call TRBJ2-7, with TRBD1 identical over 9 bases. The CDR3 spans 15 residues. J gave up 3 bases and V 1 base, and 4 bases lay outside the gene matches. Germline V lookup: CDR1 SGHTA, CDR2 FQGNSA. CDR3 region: CASSLGTGAYYEQYF. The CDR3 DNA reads TGTGCCAGCAGCTTAGGGACAGGGGCCTACTACGAGCAGTACTTC.

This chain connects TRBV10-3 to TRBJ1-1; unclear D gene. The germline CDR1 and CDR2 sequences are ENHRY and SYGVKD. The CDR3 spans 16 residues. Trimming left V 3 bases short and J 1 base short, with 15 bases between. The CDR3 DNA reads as TGTGCCATCAGTGATTCCCTGACATCGAAGAACACTGAAGCTTTCTTT. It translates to CAISDSLTSKNTEAFF.

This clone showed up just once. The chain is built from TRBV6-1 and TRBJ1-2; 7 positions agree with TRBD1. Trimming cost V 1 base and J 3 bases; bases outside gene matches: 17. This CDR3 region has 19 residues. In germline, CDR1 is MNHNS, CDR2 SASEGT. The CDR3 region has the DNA TGTGCCAGCAGTGAAGTGAAGTCCGGGACAGTAAGGGTTTACTATGGCTACACCTTC. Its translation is CASSEVKSGTVRVYYGYTF.

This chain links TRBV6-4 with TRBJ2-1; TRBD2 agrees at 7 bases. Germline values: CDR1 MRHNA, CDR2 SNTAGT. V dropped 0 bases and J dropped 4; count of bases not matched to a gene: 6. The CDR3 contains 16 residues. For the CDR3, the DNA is TGTGCCAGCAGTGACTCGGGGGGGGGATCTTACAATGAGCAGTTCTTC. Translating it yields CASSDSGGGSYNEQFF.

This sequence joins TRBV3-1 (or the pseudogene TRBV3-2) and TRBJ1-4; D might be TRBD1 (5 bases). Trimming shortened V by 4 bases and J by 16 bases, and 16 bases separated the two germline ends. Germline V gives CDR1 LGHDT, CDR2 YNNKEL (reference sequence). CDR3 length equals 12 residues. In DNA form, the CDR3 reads TGTGCCAGCAGCCTGCGGGACGGGGGAAGGTTTTTT. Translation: CASSLRDGGRFF.

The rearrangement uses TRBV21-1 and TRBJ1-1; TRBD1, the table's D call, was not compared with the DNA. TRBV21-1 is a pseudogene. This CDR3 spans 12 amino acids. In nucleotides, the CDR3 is TGTGCCAGCAGGTCATGGAACACTGAAGCTTTCTTT. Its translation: CASRSWNTEAFF.

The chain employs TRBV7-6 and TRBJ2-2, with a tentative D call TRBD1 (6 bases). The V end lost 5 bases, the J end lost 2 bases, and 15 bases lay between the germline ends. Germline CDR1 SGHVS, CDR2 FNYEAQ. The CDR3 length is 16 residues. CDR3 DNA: TGTGCCAGCAGCCCGAGACAGGTCCGTAACACCGGGGAGCTGTTTTTT. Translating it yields CASSPRQVRNTGELFF.

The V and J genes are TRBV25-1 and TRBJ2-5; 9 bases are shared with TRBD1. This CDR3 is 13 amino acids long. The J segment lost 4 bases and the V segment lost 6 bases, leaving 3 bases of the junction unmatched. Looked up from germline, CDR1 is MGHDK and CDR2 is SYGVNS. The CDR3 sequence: CASRGQGRETQYF. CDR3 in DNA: TGTGCCAGCAGGGGACAGGGTCGAGAGACCCAGTACTTC.

DNA for the CDR3: TGTGCCAGCAGCCCTGGGACAGGGGGCGGTTTCGGCTATGGCTACACCTTC. This codes for CASSPGTGGGFGYGYTF. The chain is built from TRBV3-1 (or the pseudogene TRBV3-2) and TRBJ1-2; 12 bases are shared with TRBD1. Germline CDR1 and CDR2: LGHDT and YNNKEL (reference sequence). This CDR3 comprises 17 residues. The V and J ends lost 4 bases and 4 bases, in that order; junction bases with no gene match: 10.

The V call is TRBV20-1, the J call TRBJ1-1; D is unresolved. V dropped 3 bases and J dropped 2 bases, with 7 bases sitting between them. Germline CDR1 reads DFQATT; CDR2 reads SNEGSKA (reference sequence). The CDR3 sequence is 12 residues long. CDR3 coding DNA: TGCAGTGCTAGTCGGGGAAACACTGAAGCTTTCTTT. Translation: CSASRGNTEAFF.

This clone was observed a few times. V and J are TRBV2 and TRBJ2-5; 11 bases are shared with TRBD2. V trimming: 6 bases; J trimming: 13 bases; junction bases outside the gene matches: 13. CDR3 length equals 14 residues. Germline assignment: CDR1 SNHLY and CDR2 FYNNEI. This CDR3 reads CASRTGLAAAVGYF. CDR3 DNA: TGTGCCAGCAGGACGGGACTAGCGGCCGCAGTAGGGTACTTC.

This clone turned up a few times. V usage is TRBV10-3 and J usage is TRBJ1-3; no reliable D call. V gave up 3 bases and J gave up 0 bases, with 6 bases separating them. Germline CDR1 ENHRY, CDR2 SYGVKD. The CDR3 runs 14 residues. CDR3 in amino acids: CAISELSSGNTIYF. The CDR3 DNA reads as TGTGCCATCAGTGAATTGAGCTCTGGAAACACCATATATTTT.

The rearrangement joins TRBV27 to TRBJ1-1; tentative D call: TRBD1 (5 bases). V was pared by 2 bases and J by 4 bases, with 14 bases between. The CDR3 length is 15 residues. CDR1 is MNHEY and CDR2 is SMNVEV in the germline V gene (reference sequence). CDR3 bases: TGTGCCAGCAGTTTAATGGGCGGTCAGGGCACTGAAGCTTTCTTT. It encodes CASSLMGGQGTEAFF.

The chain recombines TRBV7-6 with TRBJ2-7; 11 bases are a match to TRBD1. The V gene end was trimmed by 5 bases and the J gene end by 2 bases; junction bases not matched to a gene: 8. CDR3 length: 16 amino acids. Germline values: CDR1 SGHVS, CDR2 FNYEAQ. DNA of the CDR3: TGTGCCAGCAGCAAAGGACAGGGGGCCGCTGCCTACGAGCAGTACTTC. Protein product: CASSKGQGAAAYEQYF.

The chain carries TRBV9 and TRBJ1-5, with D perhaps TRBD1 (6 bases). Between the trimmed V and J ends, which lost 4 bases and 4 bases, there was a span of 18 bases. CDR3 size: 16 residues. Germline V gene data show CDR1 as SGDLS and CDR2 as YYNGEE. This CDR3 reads CASSSHHRAWNQPQHF. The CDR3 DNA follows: TGTGCCAGCAGCTCTCATCACAGGGCTTGGAATCAGCCCCAGCATTTT.

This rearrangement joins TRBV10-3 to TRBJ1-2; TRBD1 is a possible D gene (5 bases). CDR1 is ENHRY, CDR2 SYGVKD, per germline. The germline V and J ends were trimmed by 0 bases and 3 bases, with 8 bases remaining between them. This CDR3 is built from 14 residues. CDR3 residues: CAISESKQDYGYTF. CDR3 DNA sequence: TGTGCCATCAGTGAGTCGAAACAGGACTATGGCTACACCTTC.

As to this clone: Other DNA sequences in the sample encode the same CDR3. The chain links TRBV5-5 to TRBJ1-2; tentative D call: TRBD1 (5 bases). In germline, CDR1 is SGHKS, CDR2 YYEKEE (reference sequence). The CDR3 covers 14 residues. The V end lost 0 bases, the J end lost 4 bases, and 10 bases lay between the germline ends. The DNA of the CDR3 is TGTGCCAGCAGCTTGGAGGGGCAGCCCTATGGCTACACCTTC. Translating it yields CASSLEGQPYGYTF.

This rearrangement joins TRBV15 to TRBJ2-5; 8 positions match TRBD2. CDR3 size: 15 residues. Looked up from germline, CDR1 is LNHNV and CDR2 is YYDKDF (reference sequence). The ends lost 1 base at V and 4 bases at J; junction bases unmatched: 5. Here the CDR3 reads CATSRVGAGGETQYF. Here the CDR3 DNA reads TGTGCCACCAGCAGAGTGGGGGCGGGGGGAGAGACCCAGTACTTC.

The CDR3, as DNA: TGTGCCAGCAGGGCTAGCGGGGGTGGGGGAGAGACCCAGTACTTC. Translating it yields CASRASGGGGETQYF. The chain is built from TRBV4-2 and TRBJ2-5; TRBD2 matches 10 bases. Trimming at V came to 6 bases and at J to 4 bases, leaving 8 bases not matched to a gene. Germline V lookup: CDR1 LGHNA, CDR2 YNFKEQ. The CDR3 has 15 residues.

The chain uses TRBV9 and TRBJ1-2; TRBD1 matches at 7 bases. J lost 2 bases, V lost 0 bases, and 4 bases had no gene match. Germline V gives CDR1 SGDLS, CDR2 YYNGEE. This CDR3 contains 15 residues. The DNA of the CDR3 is TGTGCCAGCAGCGTAGGCTGGGGACAGAACTATGGCTACACCTTC. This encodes CASSVGWGQNYGYTF.

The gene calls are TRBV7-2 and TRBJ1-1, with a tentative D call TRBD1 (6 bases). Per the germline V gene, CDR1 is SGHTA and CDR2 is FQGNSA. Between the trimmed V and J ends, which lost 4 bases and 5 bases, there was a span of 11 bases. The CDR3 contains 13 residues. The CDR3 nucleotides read TGTGCCAGCAGCTCCAAGGGGGGGACTGAAGCTTTCTTT. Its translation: CASSSKGGTEAFF.

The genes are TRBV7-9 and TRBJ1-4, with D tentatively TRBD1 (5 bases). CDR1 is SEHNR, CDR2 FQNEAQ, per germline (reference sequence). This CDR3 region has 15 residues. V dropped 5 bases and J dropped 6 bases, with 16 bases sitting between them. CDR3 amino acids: CASSRGEGPDEKLFF. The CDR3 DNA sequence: TGTGCCAGCAGCCGTGGGGAGGGGCCGGATGAAAAACTGTTTTTT.

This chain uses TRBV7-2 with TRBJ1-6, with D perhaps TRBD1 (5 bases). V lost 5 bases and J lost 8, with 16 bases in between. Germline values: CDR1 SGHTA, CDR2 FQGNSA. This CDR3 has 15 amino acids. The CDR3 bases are TGTGCCAGCAGCCCAAGGCAATCCAGGGATTCACCCCTCCACTTT. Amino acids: CASSPRQSRDSPLHF.

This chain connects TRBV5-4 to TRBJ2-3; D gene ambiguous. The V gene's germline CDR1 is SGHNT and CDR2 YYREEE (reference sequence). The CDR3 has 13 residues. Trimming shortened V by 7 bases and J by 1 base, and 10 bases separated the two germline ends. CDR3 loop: CASPIEGTDTQYF. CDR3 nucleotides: TGTGCCAGCCCGATCGAGGGCACAGATACGCAGTATTTT.

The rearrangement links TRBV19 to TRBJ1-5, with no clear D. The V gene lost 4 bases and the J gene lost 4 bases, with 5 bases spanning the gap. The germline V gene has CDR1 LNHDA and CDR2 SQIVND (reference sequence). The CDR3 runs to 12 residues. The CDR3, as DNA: TGTGCCAGTAGTACCCTGAATCAGCCCCAGCATTTT. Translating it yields CASSTLNQPQHF. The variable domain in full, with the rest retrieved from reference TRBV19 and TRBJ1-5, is DGGITQSPKYLFRKEGQNVTLSCEQNLNHDAMYWYRQDPGQGLRLIYYSQIVNDFQKGDIAEGYSVSREKKESFPLTVTSAQKNPTAFYLCASSTLNQPQHFGDGTRLSIL.